The 7 T cell receptor beta chains listed next were all sequenced from one sample in a study of T cell changes during pregnancy in multiple sclerosis (dated by TCRdb to between 2018 and 2021). Libraries were prepared through the immunoSEQ multiplex PCR assay. What TCRdb holds here is the immuneACCESS table cut down to in-frame rearrangements. Part of the clones is not present; checked against another copy, under half of the missing clones reflect an unresolved V gene, and the others are unexplained. This sample is represented by tens of thousands of clones; under 95% of them were singletons. 6.2% of the sample belongs to the ten largest clones. The source material was CD8+ T cells from peripheral blood mononuclear cells, sampled before pregnancy. Receptors originate from a female donor with multiple sclerosis, enrolled in a pregnancy study.

V usage is TRBV11-2 and J usage is TRBJ2-7; TRBD1 might be the D (5 bases). CDR1 is SGHAT, CDR2 FQNNGV, per germline. The CDR3 is 17 amino acids. Trimming removed 5 bases from V and 4 bases from J, with 24 bases in between. CDR3 nucleotides: TGTGCCAGCAGCCTAAAAGGGGCCGGAGACTGGGTGTACGAGCAGTACTTC. Protein: CASSLKGAGDWVYEQYF. Full variable domain (missing parts from reference TRBV11-2 and TRBJ2-7): EAGVAQSPRYKIIEKRQSVAFWCNPISGHATLYWYQQILGQGPKLLIQFQNNGVVDDSQLPKDRFSAERLKGVDSTLKIQPAKLEDSAVYLCASSLKGAGDWVYEQYFGPGTRLTVT.

The gene calls are TRBV6-5 and TRBJ1-1; D gene ambiguous. The CDR3 is made up of 12 amino acids. Germline V gene sequence: CDR1 MNHEY, CDR2 SVGAGI. V was clipped by 5 bases and J by 1 base, with 5 bases between them. DNA of the CDR3: TGTGCCAGCAGTAACAGGAACACTGAAGCTTTCTTT. It encodes CASSNRNTEAFF.

The V call is TRBV5-1, the J call TRBJ2-1; 8 bases fit TRBD1. Per the germline V gene, CDR1 is SGHRS and CDR2 is YFSETQ. CDR3 size: 15 residues. The V and J ends lost 2 bases and 3 bases, in that order; junction bases with no gene match: 4. CDR3 nucleotide sequence: TGCGCCAGCAGCTTCCGGGACAGGAGCTACAATGAGCAGTTCTTC. Amino acid sequence: CASSFRDRSYNEQFF.

The rearrangement joins TRBV2 to TRBJ1-1, with D maybe TRBD1 (5 bases). Germline V CDR1 and CDR2: SNHLY, FYNNEI. Deletions cut 0 bases from V and 11 bases from J, with 10 bases between. The CDR3 length is 12 residues. CDR3 region: CASSEARGVAFF. The CDR3 region has the DNA TGTGCCAGCAGTGAAGCACGGGGGGTCGCTTTCTTT.

This chain joins TRBV18 and TRBJ2-5; 7 bases align to TRBD1. CDR3 length: 15 residues. Germline CDR1 is KGHSH and CDR2 is LQKENI. With 4 bases clipped from V and 2 bases from J, the junction kept 7 bases outside the gene matches. For the CDR3, the DNA is TGTGCCAGCTCACACTTGACAGGGCTACAAGAGACCCAGTACTTC. Translation gives CASSHLTGLQETQYF.

The chain combines TRBV9 with TRBJ1-5, with 7 bases lining up with TRBD1. CDR1 SGDLS and CDR2 YYNGEE come from the germline V gene. V lost 0 bases to trimming and J lost 4 bases; unmatched junction nucleotides: 4. The CDR3 consists of 15 residues. Here the CDR3 DNA reads TGTGCCAGCAGCGTAGGGACAGGAGCGAATCAGCCCCAGCATTTT. Its translation: CASSVGTGANQPQHF.

The J gene is TRBJ2-7, the V gene TRBV6-5; D gene uncertain. Per germline, CDR1 MNHEY and CDR2 SVGAGI. Trimming removed 0 bases from V and 2 bases from J, with 8 bases in between. The CDR3 is made up of 14 amino acids. CDR3 residues: CASSYSYNTYEQYF. The DNA for the CDR3 is TGTGCCAGCAGTTACTCGTACAATACCTACGAGCAGTACTTC.